The TCR beta chain described here comes from a study of blood T cell repertoires in COVID-19. The CDR3 spans 14 residues. CDR1 and CDR2 (germline): KGHSH, LQKENI. V was clipped by 6 bases and J by 5 bases, with 14 bases between them. Per the original methods: Amplification of reference gene primers provided the estimated nucleated cell counts. Sequencing used immunoSEQ multiplex PCR; TCRdb keeps in-frame clones, though not all of them. The V and J calls and clone size were taken over from that table, and D and trimming were inferred from the DNA. The sample contains 140,000 to 150,000 clones, roughly 84% of which appear only once.

The material sequenced was PBMCs or T cells enriched from blood (not recorded which). The source of this sequence is a woman aged 45 to 65 who had been exposed to COVID-19. The V call is TRBV18, the J call TRBJ2-4, with D possibly being TRBD2 (6 bases). CDR3 DNA sequence: TGTGCCAGCTCTCGGGAGCAGGGAGAAAACATTCAGTACTTC. Translation gives CASSREQGENIQYF.